The clone carrying this T cell receptor (beta chain) has a handful of counts. Its specificity is not known. The germline CDR1 and CDR2 sequences are SGHKS and YYEKEE (reference sequence). With 0 bases removed from V and 0 bases from J, the gap between germline ends came to 7 bases. CDR3 size: 15 residues. This entry belongs to a study of T-cell reconstitution after alpha-beta-depleted transplantation in children. Notes on the study in general: Newly generated T cells supplied most T-cell counts and diversity one year post-transplant. The origin of alpha-beta T cells about two months after transplant was reportedly several hundred expanded graft clones.

Preparation of the TCRbeta library involved a method that used unique molecular identifiers. TCRdb redid the calling of the PCR reads with MiXCR, one entry per CDR3 protein. This sample has approximately 1,000,000 distinct CDR3 sequences, with about 26% found just once. The sequence was collected from a boy less than two years old who had a stem cell transplant for SCID, so the T cells may come from the graft donor. The source material was PBMCs, mostly from graft donor cells, sampled 360 days after TCRalphabeta/CD19-depleted stem cell transplant. The V gene is TRBV5-5, the J gene TRBJ2-1; no clear D gene. Here the CDR3 DNA reads TGTGCCAGCAGCTTGGGCCGGCCCTCCTACAATGAGCAGTTCTTC. Translation: CASSLGRPSYNEQFF.